The next 25 T cell receptor beta chains were all read from a single sample in a study of shared clonotypes between healthy human individuals. Generated by immunoSEQ multiplex PCR, the TCRdb table keeps only in-frame clones and is missing some. Of some 2 million clones in the sample, roughly 95% are singletons; the top ten hold more than 0.95%. The naive CD8 fraction comprised CD45RO-negative cells positively selected for CCR7 and excluded terminally differentiated effector memory CD45RA+ cells. Material: naive CD8+ T cells sorted from blood. These TCRs come from a man younger than 30 in good health.

The chain links TRBV7-2 to TRBJ1-1, with a weak D call TRBD1 (5 bases). Trimming left V 1 base short and J 0 bases short, with 12 bases between. This CDR3 contains 16 residues. From germline, CDR1 is SGHTA and CDR2 FQGNSA. CDR3 region: CASSLVLGTVNTEAFF. Written as DNA, the CDR3 is TGTGCCAGCAGCTTAGTTCTGGGGACGGTGAACACTGAAGCTTTCTTT. Variable domain in full (rest from reference TRBV7-2 and TRBJ1-1): GAGVSQSPSNKVTEKGKDVELRCDPISGHTALYWYRQSLGQGLEFLIYFQGNSAPDKSGLPSDRFSAERTGGSVSTLTIQRTQQEDSAVYLCASSLVLGTVNTEAFFGQGTRLTVV.

The chain couples TRBV4-3 to TRBJ2-5; 11 nucleotides align to TRBD2. V shed 4 bases, J shed 5 bases, and the junction held 6 bases outside the gene matches. CDR3 length: 15 residues. The germline gives CDR1 LGHNA, CDR2 YSLEER. CDR3 in amino acids: CASSPTSGSRETQYF. The CDR3 DNA reads TGCGCCAGCAGCCCCACTAGCGGGAGTAGGGAGACCCAGTACTTC.

The chain recombines TRBV11-2 with TRBJ2-1; 7 bases fit TRBD2. Germline V CDR1 and CDR2: SGHAT, FQNNGV. Unmatched junction bases numbered 3, after V lost 1 base and J lost 6 bases. The CDR3 is 14 residues long. The CDR3 bases are TGTGCCAGCAGCTTAGGCGGGAGTGGCAATGAGCAGTTCTTC. Protein: CASSLGGSGNEQFF.

The rearrangement links TRBV4-3 to TRBJ2-7, with TRBD1 identical over 9 bases. The CDR3 is made up of 15 amino acids. CDR1 LGHNA and CDR2 YSLEER come from the germline V gene. With V trimmed by 5 bases and J by 0 bases, 5 bases remained unmatched. The DNA of the CDR3 is TGCGCCAGCAGCTGGACAGGGGATTCCTCCTACGAGCAGTACTTC. Amino acid sequence: CASSWTGDSSYEQYF.

Regarding this clone: This specimen includes other DNA sequences encoding the same CDR3. This chain's CDR3 is CASSLARTYEQYF. The CDR3 DNA follows: TGTGCCAGCAGCTTAGCGCGAACCTACGAGCAGTACTTC. This sequence joins TRBV7-8 and TRBJ2-7, with D hard to call. Germline V gene data show CDR1 as SGHVS and CDR2 as FQNEAQ. CDR3 length: 13 residues. V lost 0 bases and J 2 bases, leaving 5 bases between the germline ends.

This chain joins TRBV7-9 and TRBJ2-3; TRBD1 matches 9 bases. Germline loops: CDR1 SEHNR, CDR2 FQNEAQ (reference sequence). J lost 4 bases, V lost 4 bases, and 12 bases had no gene match. CDR3 size: 17 residues. CDR3 sequence (DNA): TGTGCCAGCAGCTACCCGAGGACAGGGGCATGGGCAGATACGCAGTATTTT. Protein product: CASSYPRTGAWADTQYF.

The chain couples TRBV10-3 to TRBJ2-7; 7 bases agree with TRBD1. CDR3 length: 14 residues. Germline loops: CDR1 ENHRY, CDR2 SYGVKD. The V segment lost 0 bases and the J segment 2 bases; nucleotides outside the gene matches: 1. For the CDR3, the DNA is TGTGCCATCAGTGAGTCGACAGGGCCCTACGAGCAGTACTTC. Translating it yields CAISESTGPYEQYF.

The chain combines TRBV13 with TRBJ2-3, with D hard to call. Germline V gene data show CDR1 as PRHDT and CDR2 as FYEKMQ (reference sequence). This CDR3 contains 14 residues. Between the trimmed V and J ends, which lost 7 bases and 1 base, there was a span of 12 bases. CDR3 protein: CASTPVARTDTQYF. CDR3 sequence (DNA): TGTGCCAGCACCCCCGTGGCCCGCACAGATACGCAGTATTTT.

This clone was detected once. The chain combines TRBV28 with TRBJ2-7; 7 bases are a match to TRBD1. Germline-derived CDR1 and CDR2 are MDHEN and SYDVKM. The CDR3 length is 14 residues. The ends lost 5 bases at V and 0 bases at J; junction bases unmatched: 4. CDR3 amino acids: CASSDRDSSYEQYF. The CDR3 nucleotides are TGTGCCAGCAGTGACCGGGACAGCTCCTACGAGCAGTACTTC.

A note on this clone: The same CDR3 also results from other DNA sequences found in this sample. This sequence joins TRBV6-5 and TRBJ2-2; no clear D gene. The CDR3 extends over 14 amino acids. Trimming stripped 2 bases from V and 2 bases from J, with 6 bases between. Germline lookup yields CDR1 MNHEY and CDR2 SVGAGI. The CDR3 reads CASSYGRNTGELFF. The CDR3, as DNA: TGTGCCAGCAGTTACGGCAGAAACACCGGGGAGCTGTTTTTT.

This chain uses TRBV29-1 with TRBJ2-7; D unresolved. Germline-derived CDR1 and CDR2 are SQVTM and ANQGSEA. The CDR3 sequence is 9 residues long. The CDR3, as DNA: TGCAGTCGCATGGACGAGCAGTACTTC. This translates into CSRMDEQYF.

The chain has TRBV7-6 and TRBJ2-7, with D possibly TRBD1 on 6 matching bases. The CDR3 is 13 residues long. Germline CDR1 reads SGHVS; CDR2 reads FNYEAQ. Trimming cost V 1 base and J 3 bases, with 7 bases left between them. The CDR3 here is CASSLGDNYEQYF. The CDR3 DNA follows: TGTGCCAGCAGCTTAGGGGACAACTACGAGCAGTACTTC.

Turning to this clone: Other DNA sequences in this specimen translate into the identical CDR3. V usage is TRBV5-6 and J usage is TRBJ2-1; a possible D gene is TRBD2 (5 bases). The ends were cut back, 0 bases at V and 2 bases at J, with 6 bases in the middle. The CDR3 extends over 14 amino acids. Looked up from germline, CDR1 is SGHDT and CDR2 is YYEEEE. The CDR3 loop is CASSLAGAYNEQFF. DNA for the CDR3: TGTGCCAGCAGCTTGGCCGGGGCCTACAATGAGCAGTTCTTC. Complete variable domain (other parts from reference TRBV5-6 and TRBJ2-1): DAGVTQSPTHLIKTRGQQVTLRCSPKSGHDTVSWYQQALGQGPQFIFQYYEEEERQRGNFPDRFSGHQFPNYSSELNVNALLLGDSALYLCASSLAGAYNEQFFGPGTRLTVL.

The CDR3 sequence is CASSDPGGLQETQYF. CDR3 nucleotides: TGTGCCAGCAGCGACCCAGGGGGCCTCCAAGAGACCCAGTACTTC. The V gene is TRBV9, the J gene TRBJ2-5; 8 bases line up with TRBD1. After removal of 3 bases from V and 1 base from J, the junction contained 5 bases not matched to a gene. The CDR3 covers 15 residues. Germline V gene data show CDR1 as SGDLS and CDR2 as YYNGEE.

J is TRBJ2-2 and V is TRBV7-9, with D tentatively TRBD2 (6 bases). The CDR3 has 15 residues. Trimming took 1 base from V and 9 from J, leaving 15 bases between them. The germline V gene has CDR1 SEHNR and CDR2 FQNEAQ (reference sequence). CDR3 residues: CASSLVGGASWELFF. The DNA for the CDR3 is TGTGCCAGCAGCTTAGTTGGCGGGGCGTCCTGGGAGCTGTTTTTT.

With respect to this clone: Other DNA sequences from this sample encode an identical CDR3 as well. V usage is TRBV28 and J usage is TRBJ2-7; D may be TRBD2 (7 bases). V lost 5 bases and J lost 3, with 14 bases in between. There are 14 residues in the CDR3. The germline V gene has CDR1 MDHEN and CDR2 SYDVKM. CDR3 sequence: CASSLRGGGYEQYF. The CDR3 DNA sequence: TGTGCCAGCAGTCTTAGGGGAGGGGGCTACGAGCAGTACTTC. Combining the CDR3 with reference TRBV28 and TRBJ2-7 gives the whole variable domain DVKVTQSSRYLVKRTGEKVFLECVQDMDHENMFWYRQDPGLGLRLIYFSYDVKMKEKGDIPEGYSVSREKKERFSLILESASTNQTSMYLCASSLRGGGYEQYFGPGTRLTVT.

The V call is TRBV28, the J call TRBJ2-3; 7 bases align to TRBD1. The germline gives CDR1 MDHEN, CDR2 SYDVKM. This CDR3 is built from 16 residues. V was pared by 8 bases and J by 2 bases, with 13 bases of the junction left unmatched. The CDR3 loop is CASAIPTGSNTDTQYF. The DNA for the CDR3 is TGTGCCAGCGCAATTCCGACAGGGTCCAACACAGATACGCAGTATTTT.

This chain joins TRBV10-3 and TRBJ1-1, with a tentative D call TRBD1 (5 bases). Deletions cut 3 bases from V and 4 bases from J, with 12 bases between. In germline, CDR1 is ENHRY, CDR2 SYGVKD. The CDR3 contains 14 residues. The CDR3 reads CAISDQGRGTEAFF. The CDR3 nucleotides are TGTGCCATCAGTGATCAAGGGAGGGGCACTGAAGCTTTCTTT.

This chain connects TRBV29-1 to TRBJ2-1, with D perhaps assigned TRBD1 or TRBD2 (5 bases each). The CDR3 covers 13 residues. CDR1 SQVTM and CDR2 ANQGSEA come from the germline V gene. V was shortened by 5 bases and J by 3 bases, with 11 bases between the two germline ends. This CDR3 reads CSVTGTNYNEQFF. CDR3 DNA: TGCAGCGTTACCGGGACCAACTACAATGAGCAGTTCTTC.

V usage is TRBV5-5 and J usage is TRBJ1-5; D unclear. With 0 bases removed from V and 0 bases from J, the gap between germline ends came to 10 bases. This CDR3 region has 16 residues. The germline V gene has CDR1 SGHKS and CDR2 YYEKEE (reference sequence). CDR3 sequence reads: CASSLGLGYSNQPQHF. CDR3 coding DNA: TGTGCCAGCAGCTTGGGTTTAGGTTATAGCAATCAGCCCCAGCATTTT. Full variable domain (outside the CDR3, taken from reference TRBV5-5 and TRBJ1-5): DAGVTQSPTHLIKTRGQQVTLRCSPISGHKSVSWYQQVLGQGPQFIFQYYEKEERGRGNFPDRFSARQFPNYSSELNVNALLLGDSALYLCASSLGLGYSNQPQHFGDGTRLSIL.

In regard to this clone: The sample holds other DNA sequences that translate to the same CDR3. The chain combines TRBV28 with TRBJ2-7; D call uncertain. The germline V gene has CDR1 MDHEN and CDR2 SYDVKM. CDR3 length: 14 amino acids. Trimming took 1 base from V and 1 from J, leaving 8 bases between them. CDR3 sequence reads: CASSLSGLSYEQYF. CDR3 nucleotides: TGTGCCAGCAGTTTATCAGGATTATCCTACGAGCAGTACTTC. Full variable domain (rest looked up from reference TRBV28 and TRBJ2-7): DVKVTQSSRYLVKRTGEKVFLECVQDMDHENMFWYRQDPGLGLRLIYFSYDVKMKEKGDIPEGYSVSREKKERFSLILESASTNQTSMYLCASSLSGLSYEQYFGPGTRLTVT.

The chain employs TRBV7-9 and TRBJ2-3, with unresolved D. Germline V lookup: CDR1 SEHNR, CDR2 FQNEAQ (reference sequence). The CDR3 is made up of 12 amino acids. The germline V and J ends were trimmed by 6 bases and 3 bases, with 7 bases remaining between them. Here the CDR3 reads CASRASTDTQYF. The CDR3 nucleotides read TGTGCCAGCAGGGCCAGTACAGATACGCAGTATTTT.

The V call is TRBV19, the J call TRBJ2-7, with 8 bases matching TRBD1. J lost 6 bases, V lost 5 bases, and 6 bases had no gene match. CDR1 LNHDA and CDR2 SQIVND come from the germline V gene (reference sequence). CDR3 length: 13 amino acids. CDR3 protein: CASSPGQGGEQYF. CDR3 nucleotide sequence: TGTGCCAGTAGTCCAGGACAGGGAGGCGAGCAGTACTTC.

The CDR3 sequence is CASSEGLAGIGGSSYNEQFF. The CDR3 DNA is TGTGCCAGCAGTGAGGGGCTAGCGGGAATTGGAGGAAGCTCCTACAATGAGCAGTTCTTC. The chain joins TRBV6-1 to TRBJ2-1; the match to TRBD2 covers 9 bases. From germline, CDR1 is MNHNS and CDR2 SASEGT. The V segment lost 3 bases and the J segment 0 bases; nucleotides outside the gene matches: 15. This CDR3 contains 20 residues.

The chain joins TRBV28 to TRBJ2-7; 10 bases map to TRBD2. The J segment lost 4 bases and the V segment lost 6 bases, leaving 6 bases of the junction unmatched. CDR3 length: 14 amino acids. CDR1 is MDHEN, CDR2 SYDVKM, per germline. The CDR3 spells CASSSSGSFYEQYF. The CDR3 DNA reads as TGTGCCAGCAGCTCTAGCGGGAGTTTTTACGAGCAGTACTTC.